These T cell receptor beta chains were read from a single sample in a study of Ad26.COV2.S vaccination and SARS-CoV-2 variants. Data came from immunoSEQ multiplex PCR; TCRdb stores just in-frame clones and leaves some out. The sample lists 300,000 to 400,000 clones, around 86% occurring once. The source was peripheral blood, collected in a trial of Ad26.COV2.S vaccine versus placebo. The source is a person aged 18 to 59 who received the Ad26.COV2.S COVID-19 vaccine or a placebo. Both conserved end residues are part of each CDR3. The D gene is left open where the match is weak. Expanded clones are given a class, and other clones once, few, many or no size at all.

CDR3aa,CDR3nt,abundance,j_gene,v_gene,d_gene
CASSQQMNTEAFF,TGTGCCAGCAGCCAGCAGATGAACACTGAAGCTTTCTTT,NA,TRBJ1-1,TRBV3-1/TRBV3-2,NA
CASSTGEVTEAFF,TGTGCCAGCAGTACTGGGGAGGTCACTGAAGCTTTCTTT,few,TRBJ1-1,TRBV6-5,NA
CASSLSSYEQYF,TGTGCCAGCAGCTTGAGCTCCTACGAGCAGTACTTC,NA,TRBJ2-7,TRBV7-9,NA
CASSDFYGYTF,TGTGCCAGCAGTGACTTCTATGGCTACACCTTC,NA,TRBJ1-2,TRBV6-4,NA
CASSELAGGGEAFF,TGTGCCAGCAGCGAGCTGGCAGGGGGCGGTGAAGCTTTCTTT,once,TRBJ1-1,TRBV3-1/TRBV3-2,TRBD1
CASSFTGDGNQPQHF,TGTGCCAGCAGCTTTACAGGGGATGGTAATCAGCCCCAGCATTTT,NA,TRBJ1-5,TRBV6-5,TRBD1
CASSLDSASRDYTF,TGTGCCAGCAGCCTTGACAGCGCCTCACGCGACTACACCTTC,NA,TRBJ1-2,TRBV6-4,NA
CASSPRDGGTIYF,TGTGCCAGCTCACCACGCGATGGTGGCACCATATATTTT,NA,TRBJ1-3,TRBV18,NA
CASSQRGYRPDTQYF,TGTGCCAGCAGCCAACGGGGGTATAGACCGGATACGCAGTATTTT,NA,TRBJ2-3,TRBV4-2,NA
CASSYLAGGPTDTQYF,TGTGCCAGCAGTTACTTGGCGGGGGGGCCCACAGATACGCAGTATTTT,NA,TRBJ2-3,TRBV6-2/TRBV6-3,TRBD2
CASTWGGNKYEQYF,TGTGCCAGCACCTGGGGGGGGAATAAGTACGAGCAGTACTTC,NA,TRBJ2-7,TRBV6-6,TRBD2
CASSSTGLSSGANVLTF,TGTGCCAGTAGCTCTACAGGGTTGAGCTCTGGGGCCAACGTCCTGACTTTC,NA,TRBJ2-6,TRBV19,NA
CASSPSPREAFF,TGTGCCAGCAGTCCAAGTCCCCGTGAAGCTTTCTTT,NA,TRBJ1-1,TRBV12-3/TRBV12-4,NA
CASSLAGTGSRYEQYF,TGTGCCAGCAGCTTGGCCGGGACAGGGTCTAGGTACGAGCAGTACTTC,once,TRBJ2-7,TRBV5-5,TRBD1
CASNPIMNSNYGYTF,TGTGCCAGCAACCCGATCATGAATAGTAACTATGGCTACACCTTC,NA,TRBJ1-2,TRBV6-5,NA
CAWKFGITHSPLHF,TGTGCCTGGAAGTTCGGAATTACTCATTCACCCCTCCACTTT,NA,TRBJ1-6,TRBV30,NA
CASQGTTGNTIYF,TGTGCCAGCCAGGGAACTACTGGAAACACCATATATTTT,NA,TRBJ1-3,TRBV2,NA
CASSYSKGTGGEQYF,TGTGCCAGCAGTTACTCGAAAGGTACAGGCGGCGAGCAGTACTTC,NA,TRBJ2-7,TRBV6-5,NA
CASSPLGGPMNTEAFF,TGTGCCAGCAGCCCCCTAGGGGGGCCGATGAACACTGAAGCTTTCTTT,NA,TRBJ1-1,TRBV7-6,NA
CASSQTQRTGEAFF,TGCGCCAGCAGCCAAACCCAGAGGACGGGTGAAGCTTTCTTT,NA,TRBJ1-1,TRBV4-3,NA
CASSQESVGEAFF,TGTGCCAGCAGCCAAGAGTCTGTAGGGGAAGCTTTCTTT,NA,TRBJ1-1,TRBV4-2,NA
CASAGLGETQYF,TGTGCCAGCGCGGGGCTGGGAGAGACCCAGTACTTC,NA,TRBJ2-5,TRBV9,NA
CARQGAGSSYEQYF,TGTGCCCGACAGGGGGCGGGGAGCTCCTACGAGCAGTACTTC,NA,TRBJ2-7,TRBV13,TRBD1
CSVAGNPMNTEAFF,TGCAGCGTGGCAGGGAACCCGATGAACACTGAAGCTTTCTTT,NA,TRBJ1-1,TRBV29-1,NA
CASSEIGNTIYF,TGTGCCAGCAGCGAAATCGGAAACACCATATATTTT,NA,TRBJ1-3,TRBV9,NA
CASSVTGSVYNEQFF,TGTGCCAGCAGCGTGACAGGGAGTGTCTACAATGAGCAGTTCTTC,NA,TRBJ2-1,TRBV6-6,TRBD1
CASSPGQSNQPQHF,TGTGCCAGCTCACCCGGCCAGAGCAATCAGCCCCAGCATTTT,NA,TRBJ1-5,TRBV18,NA
CASSQQRGGRAQYF,TGTGCCAGCAGCCAGCAGCGGGGGGGCCGGGCCCAGTACTTC,NA,TRBJ2-5,TRBV4-2,TRBD2
CASSYDPYEQYF,TGTGCCAGCAGCTACGACCCCTACGAGCAGTACTTC,once,TRBJ2-7,TRBV7-2,NA
CASSLGVLDYEQYF,TGTGCCAGCAGCTTGGGGGTCCTCGACTACGAGCAGTACTTC,NA,TRBJ2-7,TRBV5-4,NA
CASSAQTYEQYF,TGTGCCAGCAGTGCACAGACCTACGAGCAGTACTTC,NA,TRBJ2-7,TRBV6-6,NA
CAWSVPRSSNYGYTF,TGTGCCTGGAGTGTACCAAGGTCAAGTAACTATGGCTACACCTTC,few,TRBJ1-2,TRBV30,NA
CASSPTISGGETQYF,TGTGCCAGCAGCCCCACGATTAGCGGGGGAGAGACCCAGTACTTC,NA,TRBJ2-5,TRBV9,TRBD2
CASSRDPATGELFF,TGTGCCAGCAGCCGGGACCCCGCCACCGGGGAGCTGTTTTTT,NA,TRBJ2-2,TRBV6-5,NA
CASSPVGQGANEKLFF,TGTGCCAGCAGCCCGGTTGGACAGGGGGCAAATGAAAAACTGTTTTTT,NA,TRBJ1-4,TRBV11-2,TRBD1
CASSLGLSEKLFF,TGTGCCAGCAGCTTAGGCCTCAGTGAAAAACTGTTTTTT,NA,TRBJ1-4,TRBV7-9,NA
CASSLAGNTEAFF,TGTGCCAGCAGCTTGGCAGGGAACACTGAAGCTTTCTTT,NA,TRBJ1-1,TRBV5-6,NA
CASSSVLAGGSNEQFF,TGCGCCAGCAGCTCCGTACTAGCGGGGGGATCGAATGAGCAGTTCTTC,NA,TRBJ2-1,TRBV5-1,TRBD2
CASKHGAGKNIQYF,TGTGCCAGCAAGCACGGAGCTGGCAAAAACATTCAGTACTTC,once,TRBJ2-4,TRBV27,NA
CASSHRTGLSGNTIYF,TGTGCCAGCAGCCATAGGACAGGGCTCTCTGGAAACACCATATATTTT,NA,TRBJ1-3,TRBV3-1/TRBV3-2,TRBD1
CSVGDREIGYTF,TGCAGCGTGGGGGACAGGGAGATTGGCTACACCTTC,NA,TRBJ1-2,TRBV29-1,TRBD1
CASSTRTGEGSEKLFF,TGTGCCAGCAGCACCCGGACAGGGGAAGGGAGTGAAAAACTGTTTTTT,NA,TRBJ1-4,TRBV9,TRBD1
CASSSTSNEKLFF,TGTGCCAGCAGCTCGACAAGTAATGAAAAACTGTTTTTT,NA,TRBJ1-4,TRBV5-8,NA
CASGLEPRDRNYGYTF,TGTGCTAGTGGTCTCGAACCCAGGGACAGGAACTATGGCTACACCTTC,once,TRBJ1-2,TRBV12-5,TRBD1
CASSFNANTEAFF,TGTGCCAGCAGCTTTAATGCGAACACTGAAGCTTTCTTT,NA,TRBJ1-1,TRBV7-9,NA
CASRIPGQGARDTEAFF,TGTGCCAGCAGAATTCCGGGACAGGGGGCGCGTGACACTGAAGCTTTCTTT,NA,TRBJ1-1,TRBV5-5,TRBD1
CASKRHHATNEKLFF,TGTGCCAGCAAACGACACCATGCAACTAATGAAAAACTGTTTTTT,NA,TRBJ1-4,TRBV6-5,NA
CASSLQGLRETQYF,TGTGCCAGCAGCCTACAGGGTCTTCGGGAGACCCAGTACTTC,NA,TRBJ2-5,TRBV14,NA
CSAGQGLNYGYTF,TGCAGCGCAGGACAGGGGTTGAACTATGGCTACACCTTC,few,TRBJ1-2,TRBV29-1,TRBD1
CASSRFQQDRGEQYF,TGTGCCAGCAGCCGCTTTCAACAGGACAGGGGCGAGCAGTACTTC,NA,TRBJ2-7,TRBV3-1/TRBV3-2,TRBD1
CASSFGRFYEQYF,TGTGCCAGCAGTTTTGGCAGGTTCTACGAGCAGTACTTC,NA,TRBJ2-7,TRBV6-2/TRBV6-3,NA
CAPKLGYQETQYF,TGTGCCCCCAAACTAGGCTACCAAGAGACCCAGTACTTC,NA,TRBJ2-5,TRBV27,NA
CASSPSFTNEKLFF,TGTGCCAGTAGTCCCAGCTTTACTAATGAAAAACTGTTTTTT,NA,TRBJ1-4,TRBV19,NA
CASSESRVNYGYTF,TGTGCCAGCAGTGAGTCGAGGGTCAACTATGGCTACACCTTC,NA,TRBJ1-2,TRBV25-1,NA
CASSLEASGGTYNEQFF,TGTGCCAGCAGCTTAGAGGCTAGCGGGGGTACCTACAATGAGCAGTTCTTC,NA,TRBJ2-1,TRBV11-3,TRBD2
CATSGGPSTDTQYF,TGTGCCACCTCCGGGGGCCCTAGCACAGATACGCAGTATTTT,NA,TRBJ2-3,TRBV10-3,NA